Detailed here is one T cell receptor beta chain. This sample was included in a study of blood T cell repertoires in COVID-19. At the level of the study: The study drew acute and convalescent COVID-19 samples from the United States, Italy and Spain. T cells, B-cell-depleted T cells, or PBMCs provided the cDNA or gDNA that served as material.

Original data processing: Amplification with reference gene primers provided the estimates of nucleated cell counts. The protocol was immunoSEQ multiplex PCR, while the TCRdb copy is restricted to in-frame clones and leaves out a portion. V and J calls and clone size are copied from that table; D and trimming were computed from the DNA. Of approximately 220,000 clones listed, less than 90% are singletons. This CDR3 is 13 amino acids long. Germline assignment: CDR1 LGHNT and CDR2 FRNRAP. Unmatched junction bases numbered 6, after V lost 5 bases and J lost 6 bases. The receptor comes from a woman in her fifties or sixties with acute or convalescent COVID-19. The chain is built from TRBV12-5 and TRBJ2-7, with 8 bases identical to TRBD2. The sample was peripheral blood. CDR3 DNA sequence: TGTGCTAGTGGTCCGGGACTAGATTCCGAGCAGTACTTC. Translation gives CASGPGLDSEQYF.